This paragraph reports one T cell receptor beta chain. The germline V gene encodes CDR1 SGHNT and CDR2 YENEEA. This CDR3 has 19 amino acids. The V and J ends lost 6 bases and 4 bases respectively, with 27 bases between them. Here immunoSEQ multiplex PCR was the method, and the copy in TCRdb shows in-frame clones only, minus some. The table has tens of thousands of clones, around 93% seen once. The receptor was isolated from a man aged 40-49 years with rheumatoid arthritis. The rearrangement links TRBV11-3 to TRBJ2-2; perhaps D is TRBD1 or TRBD2 (6 bases each). The specimen sequenced was PBMCs. In nucleotides, the CDR3 is TGTGCCAGCAGTCCCAGGGGAGGAGTACGAGGGTCGAGCACCGGGGAGCTGTTTTTT. Amino acid sequence: CASSPRGGVRGSSTGELFF.